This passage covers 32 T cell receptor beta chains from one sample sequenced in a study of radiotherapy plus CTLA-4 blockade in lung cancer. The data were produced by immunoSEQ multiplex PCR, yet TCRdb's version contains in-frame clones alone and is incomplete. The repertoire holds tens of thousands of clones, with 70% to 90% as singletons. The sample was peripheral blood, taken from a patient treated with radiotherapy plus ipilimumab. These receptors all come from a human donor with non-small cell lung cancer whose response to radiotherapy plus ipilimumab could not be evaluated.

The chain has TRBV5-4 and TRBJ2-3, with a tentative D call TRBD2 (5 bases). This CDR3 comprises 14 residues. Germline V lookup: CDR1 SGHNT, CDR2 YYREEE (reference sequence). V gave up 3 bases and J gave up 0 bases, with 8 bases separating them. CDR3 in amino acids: CASSSDSSTDTQYF. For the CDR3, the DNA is TGTGCCAGCAGCTCGGACTCTAGCACAGATACGCAGTATTTT.

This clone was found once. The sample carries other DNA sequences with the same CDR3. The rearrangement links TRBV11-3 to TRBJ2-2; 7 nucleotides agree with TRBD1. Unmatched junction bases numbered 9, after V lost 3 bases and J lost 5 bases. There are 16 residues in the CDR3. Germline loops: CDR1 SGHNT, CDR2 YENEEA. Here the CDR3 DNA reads TGTGCCAGCAGCTTTAGACAGGGTCTTTTTACCGGGGAGCTGTTTTTT. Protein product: CASSFRQGLFTGELFF.

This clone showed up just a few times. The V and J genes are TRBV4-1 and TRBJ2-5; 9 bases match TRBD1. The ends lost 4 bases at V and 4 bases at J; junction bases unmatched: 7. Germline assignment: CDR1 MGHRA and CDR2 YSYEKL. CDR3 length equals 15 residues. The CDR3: CASSPGQGKRETQYF. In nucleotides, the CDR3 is TGCGCCAGCAGCCCGGGACAGGGAAAAAGAGAGACCCAGTACTTC.

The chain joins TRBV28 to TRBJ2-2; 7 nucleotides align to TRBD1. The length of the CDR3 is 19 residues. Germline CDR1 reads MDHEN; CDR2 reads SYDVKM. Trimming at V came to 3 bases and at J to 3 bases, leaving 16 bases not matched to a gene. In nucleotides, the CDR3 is TGTGCCAGCAGTTTCGCGGCGACAGGGCTACCCAGGTACACCGGGGAGCTGTTTTTT. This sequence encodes CASSFAATGLPRYTGELFF.

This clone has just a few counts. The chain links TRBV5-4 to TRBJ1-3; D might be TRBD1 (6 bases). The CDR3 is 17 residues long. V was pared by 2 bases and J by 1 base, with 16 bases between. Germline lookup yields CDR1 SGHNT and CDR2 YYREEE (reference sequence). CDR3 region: CASSFMGQRNSGNTIYF. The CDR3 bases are TGTGCCAGCAGCTTTATGGGACAACGTAATTCTGGAAACACCATATATTTT.

The CDR3 sequence: CAWTTGQGDQPQHF. CDR3 nucleotide sequence: TGTGCCTGGACTACCGGACAGGGAGATCAGCCCCAGCATTTT. The chain employs TRBV30 and TRBJ1-5; the match to TRBD1 covers 8 bases. CDR3 length: 14 residues. Germline CDR1 is GTSNPN and CDR2 is SVGIG (reference sequence). Trimming cost V 4 bases and J 5 bases; bases outside gene matches: 7.

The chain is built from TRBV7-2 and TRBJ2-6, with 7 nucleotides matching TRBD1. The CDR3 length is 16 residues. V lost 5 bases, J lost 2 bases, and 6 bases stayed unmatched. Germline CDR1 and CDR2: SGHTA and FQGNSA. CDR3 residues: CASSLSTGAGANVLTF. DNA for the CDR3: TGTGCCAGCAGCCTCTCTACAGGGGCTGGGGCCAACGTCCTGACTTTC.

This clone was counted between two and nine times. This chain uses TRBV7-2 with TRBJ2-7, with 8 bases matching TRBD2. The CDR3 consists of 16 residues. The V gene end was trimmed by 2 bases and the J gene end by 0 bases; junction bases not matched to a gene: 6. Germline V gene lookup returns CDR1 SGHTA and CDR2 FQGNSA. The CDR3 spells CASSLRGGGSSYEQYF. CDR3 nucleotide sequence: TGTGCCAGCAGCTTACGTGGCGGGGGGAGCTCCTACGAGCAGTACTTC.

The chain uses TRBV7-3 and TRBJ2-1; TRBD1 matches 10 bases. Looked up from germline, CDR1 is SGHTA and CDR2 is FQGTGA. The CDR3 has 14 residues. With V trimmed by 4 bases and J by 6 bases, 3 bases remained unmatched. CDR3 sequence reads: CASSSGQGGNEQFF. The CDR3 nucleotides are TGTGCCAGCAGCTCAGGACAGGGGGGCAATGAGCAGTTCTTC.

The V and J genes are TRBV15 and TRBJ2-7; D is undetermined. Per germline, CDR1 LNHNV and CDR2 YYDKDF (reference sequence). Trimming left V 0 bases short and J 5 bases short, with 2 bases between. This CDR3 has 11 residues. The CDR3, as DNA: TGTGCCACCAGCAGAGACAACGAGCAGTACTTC. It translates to CATSRDNEQYF.

This chain's CDR3 is CASSLYPTGGYEQYF. CDR3 DNA sequence: TGTGCCAGCAGTTTATACCCGACAGGGGGCTACGAGCAGTACTTC. The gene calls are TRBV27 and TRBJ2-7; 9 bases map to TRBD1. Germline trimming cut 1 base from V and 3 bases from J; bases unmatched to any gene: 4. This CDR3 has 15 amino acids. CDR1 is MNHEY and CDR2 is SMNVEV in the germline V gene (reference sequence).

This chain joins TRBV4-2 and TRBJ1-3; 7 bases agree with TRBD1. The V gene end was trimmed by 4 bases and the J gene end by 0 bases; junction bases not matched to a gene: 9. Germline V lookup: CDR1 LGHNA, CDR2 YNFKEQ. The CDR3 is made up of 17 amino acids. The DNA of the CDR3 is TGTGCCAGCAGCCCCGTGCAGGGGGTATCCTCTGGAAACACCATATATTTT. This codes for CASSPVQGVSSGNTIYF.

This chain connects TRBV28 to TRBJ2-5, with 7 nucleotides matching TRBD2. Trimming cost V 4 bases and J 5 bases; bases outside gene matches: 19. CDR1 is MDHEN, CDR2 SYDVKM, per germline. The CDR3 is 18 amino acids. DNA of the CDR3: TGTGCCAGCAGTTACCGCGGTGGTAGCGGGTGGGGGGGGGAGACCCAGTACTTC. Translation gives CASSYRGGSGWGGETQYF.

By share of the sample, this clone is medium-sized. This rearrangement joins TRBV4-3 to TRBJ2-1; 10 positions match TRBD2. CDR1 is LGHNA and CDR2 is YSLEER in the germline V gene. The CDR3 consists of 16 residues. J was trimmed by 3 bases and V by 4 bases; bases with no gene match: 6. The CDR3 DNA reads TGCGCCAGCAGCCGACAGCTAGCGGGAGTCTACAATGAGCAGTTCTTC. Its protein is CASSRQLAGVYNEQFF.

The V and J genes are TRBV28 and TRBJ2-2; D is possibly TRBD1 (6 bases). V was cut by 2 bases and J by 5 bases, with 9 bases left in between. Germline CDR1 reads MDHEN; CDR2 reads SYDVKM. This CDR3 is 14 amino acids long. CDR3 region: CASSLLRGTGELFF. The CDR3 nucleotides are TGTGCCAGCAGTTTACTTAGGGGGACCGGGGAGCTGTTTTTT.

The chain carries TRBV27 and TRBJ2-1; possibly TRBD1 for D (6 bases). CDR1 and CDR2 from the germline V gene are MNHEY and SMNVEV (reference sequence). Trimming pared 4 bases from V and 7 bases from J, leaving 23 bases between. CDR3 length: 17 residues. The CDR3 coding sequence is TGTGCCAGCAGTTCCAAGTTTGTTGGACTCGGACAGAATGAGCAGTTCTTC. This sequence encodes CASSSKFVGLGQNEQFF.

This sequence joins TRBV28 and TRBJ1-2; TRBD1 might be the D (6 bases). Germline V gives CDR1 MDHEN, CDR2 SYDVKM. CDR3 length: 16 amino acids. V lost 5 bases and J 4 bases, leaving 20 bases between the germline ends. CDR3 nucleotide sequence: TGTGCCAGCAGTCCCACTCGGACAGTCATACCCTATGGCTACACCTTC. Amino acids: CASSPTRTVIPYGYTF.

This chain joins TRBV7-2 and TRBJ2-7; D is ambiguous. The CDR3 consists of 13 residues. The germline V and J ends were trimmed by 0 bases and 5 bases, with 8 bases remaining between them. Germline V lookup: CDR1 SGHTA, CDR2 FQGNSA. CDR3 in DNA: TGTGCCAGCAGCTTAGCGCTTACTGACGAGCAGTACTTC. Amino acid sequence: CASSLALTDEQYF.

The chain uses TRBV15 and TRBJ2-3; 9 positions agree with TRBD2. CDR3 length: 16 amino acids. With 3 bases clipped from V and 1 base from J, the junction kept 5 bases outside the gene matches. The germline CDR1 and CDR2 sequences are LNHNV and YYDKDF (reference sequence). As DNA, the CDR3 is TGTGCCACCAGCAGCCGTCAGCGGGAGGGCACAGATACGCAGTATTTT. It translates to CATSSRQREGTDTQYF.

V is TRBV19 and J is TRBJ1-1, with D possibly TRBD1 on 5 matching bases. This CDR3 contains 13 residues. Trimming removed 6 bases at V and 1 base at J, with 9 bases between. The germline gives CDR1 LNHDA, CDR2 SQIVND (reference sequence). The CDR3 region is CASRNDRNTEAFF. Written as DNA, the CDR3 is TGTGCCAGTAGAAACGACAGGAACACTGAAGCTTTCTTT.

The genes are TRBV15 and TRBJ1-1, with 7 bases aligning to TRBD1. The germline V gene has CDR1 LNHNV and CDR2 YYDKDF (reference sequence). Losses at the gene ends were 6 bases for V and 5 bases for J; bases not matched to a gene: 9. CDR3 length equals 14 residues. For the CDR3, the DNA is TGTGCCACCAGGACGTACAGGGGAGAGACTGAAGCTTTCTTT. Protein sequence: CATRTYRGETEAFF.

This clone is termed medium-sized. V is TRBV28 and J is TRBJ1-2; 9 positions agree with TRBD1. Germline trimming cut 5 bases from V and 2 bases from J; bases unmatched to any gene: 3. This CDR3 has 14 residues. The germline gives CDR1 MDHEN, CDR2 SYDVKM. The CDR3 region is CASSAGTGNYGYTF. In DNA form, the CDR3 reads TGTGCCAGCAGTGCCGGGACAGGGAACTATGGCTACACCTTC.

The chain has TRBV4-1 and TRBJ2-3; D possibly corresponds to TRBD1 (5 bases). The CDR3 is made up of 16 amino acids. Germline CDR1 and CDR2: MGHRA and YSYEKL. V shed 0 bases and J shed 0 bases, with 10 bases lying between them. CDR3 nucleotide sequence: TGCGCCAGCAGCCAAGAGGGGCGATCTAGCACAGATACGCAGTATTTT. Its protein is CASSQEGRSSTDTQYF.

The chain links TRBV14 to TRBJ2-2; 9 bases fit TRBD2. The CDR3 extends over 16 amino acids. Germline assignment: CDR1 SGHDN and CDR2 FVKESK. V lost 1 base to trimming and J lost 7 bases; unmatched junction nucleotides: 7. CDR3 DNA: TGTGCCAGCAGCCAAGCTCCTAGCGGGAAGTACGGGGAGCTGTTTTTT. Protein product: CASSQAPSGKYGELFF.

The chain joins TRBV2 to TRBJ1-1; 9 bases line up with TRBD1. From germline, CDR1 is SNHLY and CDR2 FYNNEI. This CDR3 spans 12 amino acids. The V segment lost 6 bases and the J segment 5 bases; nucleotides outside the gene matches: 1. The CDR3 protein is CASRGTGTEAFF. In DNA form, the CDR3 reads TGTGCCAGCAGGGGGACAGGGACTGAAGCTTTCTTT.

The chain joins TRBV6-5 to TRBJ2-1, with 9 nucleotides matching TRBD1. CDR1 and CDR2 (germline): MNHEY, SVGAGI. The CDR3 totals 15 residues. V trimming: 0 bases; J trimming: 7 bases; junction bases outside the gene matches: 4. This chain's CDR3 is CASSYSTGGYNEQFF. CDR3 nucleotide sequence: TGTGCCAGCAGTTACTCAACAGGGGGCTATAATGAGCAGTTCTTC.

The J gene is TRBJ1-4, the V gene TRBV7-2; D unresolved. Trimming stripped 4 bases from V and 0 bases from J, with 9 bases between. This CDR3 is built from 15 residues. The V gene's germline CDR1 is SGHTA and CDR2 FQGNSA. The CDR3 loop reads CASSSSAATNEKLFF. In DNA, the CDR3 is TGTGCCAGCAGCTCCTCAGCGGCAACTAATGAAAAACTGTTTTTT.

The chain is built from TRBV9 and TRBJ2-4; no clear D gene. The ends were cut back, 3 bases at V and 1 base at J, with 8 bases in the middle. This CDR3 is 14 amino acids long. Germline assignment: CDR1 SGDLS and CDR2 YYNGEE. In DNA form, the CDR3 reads TGTGCCAGCAGCGCCGACTGGGCCAAAAACATTCAGTACTTC. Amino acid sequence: CASSADWAKNIQYF.

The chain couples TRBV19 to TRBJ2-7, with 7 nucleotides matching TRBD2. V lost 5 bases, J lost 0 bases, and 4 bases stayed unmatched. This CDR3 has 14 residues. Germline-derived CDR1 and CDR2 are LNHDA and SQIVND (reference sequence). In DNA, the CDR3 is TGTGCCAGTAGTGGGAGGGCCAACTCCTACGAGCAGTACTTC. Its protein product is CASSGRANSYEQYF.

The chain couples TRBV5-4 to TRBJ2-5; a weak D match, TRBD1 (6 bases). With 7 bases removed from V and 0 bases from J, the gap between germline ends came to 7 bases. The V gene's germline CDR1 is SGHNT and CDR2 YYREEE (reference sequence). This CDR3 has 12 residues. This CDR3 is CASGTNQETQYF. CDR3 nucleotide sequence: TGTGCCAGCGGGACAAACCAAGAGACCCAGTACTTC. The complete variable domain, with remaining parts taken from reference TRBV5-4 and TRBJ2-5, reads ETGVTQSPTHLIKTRGQQVTLRCSSQSGHNTVSWYQQALGQGPQFIFQYYREEENGRGNFPPRFSGLQFPNYSSELNVNALELDDSALYLCASGTNQETQYFGPGTRLLVL.

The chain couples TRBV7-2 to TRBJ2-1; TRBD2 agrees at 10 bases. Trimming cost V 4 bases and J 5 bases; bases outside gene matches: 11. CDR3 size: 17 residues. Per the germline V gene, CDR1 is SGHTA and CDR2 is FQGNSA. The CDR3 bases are TGTGCCAGCAGCTCACTCCCTAGCGGGAGTTTTGACAATGAGCAGTTCTTC. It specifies CASSSLPSGSFDNEQFF.

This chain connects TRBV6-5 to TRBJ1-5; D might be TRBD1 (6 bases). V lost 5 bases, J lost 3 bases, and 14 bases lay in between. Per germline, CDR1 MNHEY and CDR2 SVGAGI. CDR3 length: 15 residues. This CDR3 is CASSGTGIANQPQHF. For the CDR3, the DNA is TGTGCCAGCAGTGGCACAGGGATCGCCAATCAGCCCCAGCATTTT.